Listed below are T cell receptor beta chains from one sample, sequenced in a study of shared clonotypes between healthy human individuals. This table comes from immunoSEQ multiplex PCR, and its TCRdb copy is limited to in-frame clones, with some not included. The table has about 1,500,000 clones, roughly 96% seen once. Sequenced input: naive CD4+ T cells sorted from blood. The receptors originated from a man aged 30 to 39 in good health. CDR3s include the opening cysteine and the closing phenylalanine or tryptophan. A D gene is named only where the DNA matches it firmly. Clone size, where shown, is once, few, many, or a class for clones that have expanded.

clone size	V gene	J gene	D gene	CDR3 protein	CDR3 DNA
NA	TRBV5-4	TRBJ2-7	NA	CASSLKLVAREQYF	TGTGCCAGCAGCTTGAAGTTAGTAGCCCGAGAGCAGTACTTC
NA	TRBV19	TRBJ1-2	NA	CASSTPRTPNYGYTF	TGTGCCAGTAGTACCCCTCGGACTCCTAACTATGGCTACACCTTC
once	TRBV28	TRBJ1-5	NA	CASSLWFRVQRDQPQHF	TGTGCCAGCAGTTTATGGTTTAGGGTTCAAAGAGATCAGCCCCAGCATTTT
NA	TRBV6-1	TRBJ1-5	NA	CASSGFSGSNQPQHF	TGTGCCAGCAGTGGTTTCAGTGGAAGCAATCAGCCCCAGCATTTT
NA	TRBV9	TRBJ1-1	NA	CASSVRDVTEAFF	TGTGCCAGCAGCGTCCGGGACGTGACTGAAGCTTTCTTT
NA	TRBV7-6	TRBJ2-7	TRBD1	CASSLRRDRALREQYF	TGTGCCAGCAGCCTACGCCGGGACAGGGCCCTCCGCGAGCAGTACTTC
NA	TRBV5-5	TRBJ2-7	NA	CASSGDGAGYEQYF	TGTGCCAGCAGCGGGGACGGCGCTGGGTACGAGCAGTACTTC
NA	TRBV10-3	TRBJ2-7	TRBD2	CAIRGTSGRVVNYEQYF	TGTGCCATCAGGGGGACTAGCGGGAGGGTTGTTAACTACGAGCAGTACTTC
NA	TRBV28	TRBJ2-5	NA	CASSRDTEYGTQYF	TGTGCCAGCAGCCGGGACACGGAGTATGGGACCCAGTACTTC
NA	TRBV7-2	TRBJ1-2	NA	CASSLGAGESNYGYTF	TGTGCCAGCAGCTTAGGGGCAGGGGAGAGTAACTATGGCTACACCTTC
NA	TRBV18	TRBJ2-1	NA	CASSLSGSSYNEQFF	TGTGCCAGCTCACTCTCGGGGAGCTCCTACAATGAGCAGTTCTTC
NA	TRBV2	TRBJ1-1	TRBD1	CASSEQGALAFF	TGTGCCAGCAGTGAGCAGGGGGCCCTAGCTTTCTTT
NA	TRBV6-1	TRBJ1-5	NA	CASRQGYSNQPQHF	TGTGCCAGCAGACAGGGATATAGCAATCAGCCCCAGCATTTT
NA	TRBV18	TRBJ1-1	NA	CASSLLDGGLNTEAFF	TGTGCCAGCTCACTTCTGGACGGCGGATTGAACACTGAAGCTTTCTTT
once	TRBV6-5	TRBJ2-7	NA	CASSPISGYEQYF	TGTGCCAGCAGCCCCATATCAGGCTACGAGCAGTACTTC
NA	TRBV2	TRBJ1-1	TRBD1	CASMGQGEAEAFF	TGTGCCAGCATGGGTCAGGGGGAGGCTGAAGCTTTCTTT
once	TRBV14	TRBJ1-2	NA	CASSLREGARTYGYTF	TGTGCCAGCAGCCTCCGTGAGGGAGCCCGGACCTATGGCTACACCTTC
NA	TRBV29-1	TRBJ2-4	NA	CSVGPDRGAKNIQYF	TGCAGCGTTGGGCCGGATAGGGGGGCCAAAAACATTCAGTACTTC
NA	TRBV29-1	TRBJ2-7	NA	CSVAGLPAYEQYF	TGCAGCGTCGCGGGACTTCCCGCCTACGAGCAGTACTTC
NA	TRBV5-5	TRBJ2-7	NA	CASTLIAHSYEQYF	TGTGCCAGCACTTTAATAGCTCATTCCTACGAGCAGTACTTC
NA	TRBV14	TRBJ2-5	NA	CASSPLTRQETQYF	TGTGCCAGCAGCCCACTCACCAGGCAGGAGACCCAGTACTTC
NA	TRBV25-1	TRBJ2-5	NA	CASSSPHGETQYF	TGTGCCAGCAGTTCACCGCATGGAGAGACCCAGTACTTC
NA	TRBV27	TRBJ2-1	NA	CTSSWRGPAFDEQFF	TGTACCAGCAGCTGGAGGGGGCCCGCTTTCGATGAGCAGTTCTTC
NA	TRBV7-6	TRBJ2-2	NA	CASSSSGYPTGELFF	TGTGCCAGCAGTTCTAGTGGCTATCCCACCGGGGAGCTGTTTTTT
NA	TRBV28	TRBJ2-3	NA	CASSLTLQGGGAFTDTQYF	TGTGCCAGCAGTTTGACCTTACAGGGTGGGGGGGCTTTCACAGATACGCAGTATTTT
once	TRBV28	TRBJ2-1	TRBD1	CASSRDRHNEQFF	TGTGCCAGCAGCCGGGACAGGCACAATGAGCAGTTCTTC
NA	TRBV5-1	TRBJ2-7	TRBD1	CASSIQGANEQYF	TGCGCCAGCAGCATACAGGGGGCAAACGAGCAGTACTTC
NA	TRBV2	TRBJ2-2	NA	CASKGFNTGELFF	TGTGCCAGCAAGGGCTTTAACACCGGGGAGCTGTTTTTT
NA	TRBV28	TRBJ2-3	NA	CASSLSRTISTDTQYF	TGTGCCAGCAGCCTATCGAGGACTATCAGCACAGATACGCAGTATTTT
once	TRBV9	TRBJ2-2	NA	CASSVVPGAARGAGELFF	TGTGCCAGCAGCGTAGTGCCAGGGGCAGCGAGGGGCGCCGGGGAGCTGTTTTTT
NA	TRBV10-3	TRBJ1-4	TRBD1	CAISHGQAKGIGELFF	TGTGCCATCAGCCATGGACAGGCAAAGGGGATTGGGGAACTGTTTTTT
NA	TRBV7-2	TRBJ1-4	TRBD1	CASSLGDRGLNNEKLFF	TGTGCCAGCAGCTTGGGGGACAGGGGGTTAAATAATGAAAAACTGTTTTTT
NA	TRBV20-1	TRBJ1-1	TRBD1	CSARTGTEAFF	TGCAGTGCCCGGACAGGAACTGAAGCTTTCTTT
NA	TRBV9	TRBJ2-3	NA	CASSPRTDTQYF	TGTGCCAGCAGCCCCCGGACAGATACGCAGTATTTT
NA	TRBV19	TRBJ2-7	NA	CASSPLSRASSYEQYF	TGTGCCAGTAGTCCTCTAAGCAGGGCGAGCTCCTACGAGCAGTACTTC
NA	TRBV2	TRBJ2-3	TRBD1	CASSESDRVRSDTQYF	TGTGCCAGCAGTGAGTCCGACAGGGTGAGGTCAGATACGCAGTATTTT
NA	TRBV15	TRBJ1-2	NA	CATSNRPTGGSGYTF	TGTGCCACCAGCAACCGACCGACAGGAGGAAGTGGCTACACCTTC
NA	TRBV10-1	TRBJ2-1	NA	CASSETGDGEQFF	TGCGCCAGCAGTGAGACGGGAGACGGTGAGCAGTTCTTC
NA	TRBV6-1	TRBJ2-7	NA	CASRGDSEYYEQYF	TGTGCCAGCAGGGGGGACTCAGAATACTACGAGCAGTACTTC
NA	TRBV5-4	TRBJ2-3	TRBD2	CASRPGTSGRTDTQYF	TGTGCCAGCAGGCCCGGGACTAGCGGGAGAACAGATACGCAGTATTTT
NA	TRBV18	TRBJ1-1	NA	CASSPDRRFEAFF	TGTGCCAGCTCACCGGACAGAAGATTTGAAGCTTTCTTT
NA	TRBV13	TRBJ1-1	NA	CASSEVGGPKGTEAFF	TGTGCCAGCAGCGAAGTAGGGGGACCAAAGGGCACTGAAGCTTTCTTT
NA	TRBV28	TRBJ2-2	TRBD2	CASSLGELAGFPGELFF	TGTGCCAGCAGTTTAGGTGAACTAGCGGGATTTCCCGGGGAGCTGTTTTTT
NA	TRBV18	TRBJ2-1	TRBD2	CASSGAGTSGTISYNEQFF	TGTGCCAGCTCAGGCGCCGGGACTAGCGGGACCATATCCTACAATGAGCAGTTCTTC
once	TRBV7-8	TRBJ2-7	TRBD2	CASSLVGLAGFSSYEQYF	TGTGCCAGCAGCTTAGTTGGACTAGCGGGCTTTAGCTCCTACGAGCAGTACTTC
NA	TRBV7-3	TRBJ2-3	TRBD2	CASSSSGSSTDTQYF	TGTGCCAGCAGCTCTAGCGGGAGTTCGACAGATACGCAGTATTTT
once	TRBV11-3	TRBJ2-1	NA	CASSLDPDREQFF	TGTGCCAGCAGCTTAGATCCGGACCGAGAGCAGTTCTTC
NA	TRBV5-1	TRBJ2-4	TRBD1	CASSKITGTGTILAKNIQYF	TGCGCCAGCAGCAAGATAACCGGGACAGGGACAATACTAGCCAAAAACATTCAGTACTTC
NA	TRBV28	TRBJ2-7	NA	CASDSFYEQYF	TGTGCCAGCGATAGCTTCTACGAGCAGTACTTC
few	TRBV10-1	TRBJ2-4	NA	CARPGPQYF	TGCGCCAGACCGGGACCCCAGTACTTC
NA	TRBV11-3	TRBJ2-1	TRBD2	CASSLGSGGSSFEQFF	TGTGCCAGCAGCTTAGGTTCTGGCGGGAGTTCGTTTGAGCAGTTCTTC
NA	TRBV5-1	TRBJ2-2	NA	CASSLGDSTGELFF	TGCGCCAGCAGCTTGGGAGACAGCACCGGGGAGCTGTTTTTT
NA	TRBV28	TRBJ2-3	NA	CASSPLGGPTDTQYF	TGTGCCAGCAGTCCCTTGGGGGGGCCAACAGATACGCAGTATTTT
NA	TRBV6-1	TRBJ2-1	TRBD2	CASGTSGRRNEQFF	TGTGCCAGCGGGACTAGCGGGAGACGGAATGAGCAGTTCTTC
NA	TRBV10-3	TRBJ2-1	NA	CAIAGTTYNEQFF	TGTGCCATAGCCGGGACCACGTACAATGAGCAGTTCTTC
NA	TRBV18	TRBJ1-4	TRBD1	CASSPDGGQGRKLFF	TGTGCCAGCTCACCGGACGGCGGACAGGGACGGAAACTGTTTTTT
NA	TRBV19	TRBJ1-2	TRBD1	CASRGDRVDYGYTF	TGTGCCAGTAGGGGGGACAGGGTGGACTATGGCTACACCTTC